A single sample is the source of the 2 T cell receptor beta chains below, sequenced in a study of control samples from healthy donors and cancer patients. Clones were sequenced by immunoSEQ multiplex PCR, and TCRdb holds only the in-frame ones, with some missing. Among fewer than 200,000 clones listed, about 93% were seen once. Material: blood. Receptors were obtained from a woman between 55 and 75 years old in good health.

J is TRBJ1-1 and V is TRBV9; no reliable D call. Germline V gene lookup returns CDR1 SGDLS and CDR2 YYNGEE. CDR3 size: 13 residues. The V end lost 3 bases, the J end lost 0 bases, and 6 bases lay between the germline ends. Here the CDR3 reads CASSAELNTEAFF. CDR3 coding DNA: TGTGCCAGCAGCGCCGAACTGAACACTGAAGCTTTCTTT.

The chain is built from TRBV7-2 and TRBJ2-2, with D possibly matching TRBD1 (5 bases). Trimming took 5 bases from V and 3 from J, leaving 16 bases between them. CDR1 and CDR2 from the germline V gene are SGHTA and FQGNSA. This CDR3 is built from 16 residues. The CDR3 here is CASSPTPTDYTGELFF. The CDR3 DNA sequence: TGTGCCAGCAGCCCAACCCCGACAGATTACACCGGGGAGCTGTTTTTT.